A selection of T cell receptor beta chains follows, all from one sample in a study of blood T cell repertoires in COVID-19. Data came from immunoSEQ multiplex PCR; TCRdb stores just in-frame clones and leaves some out. The sample shows around 290,000 clones, about 88% of them seen only once. Sequencing used peripheral blood. The origin of the receptors is a woman between 65 and 79 years old with COVID-19, enrolled during active disease. CDR3s include the opening cysteine and the closing phenylalanine or tryptophan. D genes are given only for firm matches. Size is omitted from some rows. Given values are once, few, many or a class for expanded clones.

d_call,v_call,j_call,clone_size,cdr3_aa,cdr3_nt
TRBD1,TRBV24-1,TRBJ1-5,many,CATSTGQGGQPQHF,TGTGCCACCAGTACGGGACAGGGAGGTCAGCCCCAGCATTTT
NA,TRBV5-1,TRBJ1-1,NA,CASSLVYGGRDDTEAFF,TGCGCCAGCAGCTTGGTTTATGGGGGGAGGGACGACACTGAAGCTTTCTTT
TRBD1,TRBV11-2,TRBJ2-7,NA,CASSLRPTGESYEQYF,TGTGCCAGCAGCCTTCGACCGACAGGGGAATCCTACGAGCAGTACTTC
TRBD1,TRBV4-1,TRBJ2-5,NA,CASSQARGQETQYF,TGCGCCAGCAGCCAAGCCAGGGGGCAGGAGACCCAGTACTTC
NA,TRBV11-2,TRBJ2-7,NA,CASSSFTYEQYF,TGTGCCAGCAGCTCTTTTACCTACGAGCAGTACTTC
TRBD2,TRBV4-2,TRBJ2-1,NA,CASSQDGGAGNEQFF,TGTGCCAGCAGCCAGGACGGGGGGGCCGGCAATGAGCAGTTCTTC
NA,TRBV4-1,TRBJ1-5,NA,CASSQVTGPSNQPQHF,TGCGCCAGCAGCCAAGTTACAGGTCCTAGCAATCAGCCCCAGCATTTT
NA,TRBV7-2,TRBJ2-3,NA,CASSPIRLPSSTDTQYF,TGTGCCAGCAGCCCGATAAGACTACCGTCTAGCACAGATACGCAGTATTTT
NA,TRBV6-5,TRBJ1-2,NA,CASRPQGYYGYTF,TGTGCCAGCAGGCCACAGGGTTACTATGGCTACACCTTC
NA,TRBV6-2/TRBV6-3,TRBJ1-1,NA,CASSLNMNTEAFF,TGTGCCAGCAGCCTGAACATGAACACTGAAGCTTTCTTT
NA,TRBV6-1,TRBJ1-3,NA,CASSELTGFSGNTIYF,TGTGCCAGCAGTGAACTAACAGGATTCTCTGGAAACACCATATATTTT
TRBD2,TRBV14,TRBJ2-1,once,CASSQDTGGPYYNEQFF,TGTGCCAGCAGCCAAGATACGGGGGGGCCGTACTACAATGAGCAGTTCTTC
NA,TRBV28,TRBJ2-2,few,CASRRSAGELFF,TGTGCCAGCAGACGTAGCGCCGGGGAGCTGTTTTTT
TRBD1,TRBV4-2,TRBJ1-6,NA,CASSQRQGAGSPLHF,TGTGCCAGCAGCCAACGACAGGGGGCAGGTTCACCCCTCCACTTT
NA,TRBV28,TRBJ2-3,once,CASSSLRGAEGDTQYF,TGTGCCAGCAGTTCCCTTCGGGGGGCCGAGGGAGATACGCAGTATTTT
NA,TRBV11-2,TRBJ2-1,NA,CASSRAYNEQFF,TGTGCCAGCAGCCGGGCCTACAATGAGCAGTTCTTC
TRBD1,TRBV5-6,TRBJ2-7,NA,CASSPTGPYEQYF,TGTGCCAGCAGCCCGACAGGGCCCTACGAGCAGTACTTC
NA,TRBV11-2,TRBJ1-2,NA,CASTRIGGSGYTF,TGTGCCAGCACGAGAATAGGGGGAAGTGGCTACACCTTC
TRBD2,TRBV6-5,TRBJ2-2,NA,CASSYSGGAGELFF,TGTGCCAGCAGTTACAGCGGGGGGGCCGGGGAGCTGTTTTTT
NA,TRBV2,TRBJ2-1,NA,CASNLAESSGEQFF,TGTGCCAGCAATCTGGCCGAATCTTCGGGTGAGCAGTTCTTC
NA,TRBV7-2,TRBJ2-3,NA,CASSFNILPYTDTQYF,TGTGCCAGCAGCTTCAACATACTACCTTACACAGATACGCAGTATTTT
NA,TRBV24-1,TRBJ1-1,NA,CATSDTGGAFF,TGTGCCACCAGCGATACCGGGGGGGCTTTCTTT